This passage covers 30 T cell receptor beta chains from one sample sequenced in a study of shared clonotypes between healthy human individuals. Data came from immunoSEQ multiplex PCR; TCRdb stores just in-frame clones and leaves some out. The sample has around 1.1 million clones, more than 75% seen once. Sequences were obtained from memory CD4+ T cells from PBMCs. Subset: CD45RA-negative fraction. These TCRs come from a man younger than 35 in good health. Some clones in this sample may be carry-over from other donors' samples.

The chain joins TRBV5-1 to TRBJ2-2; no clear D gene. Trimming shortened V by 6 bases and J by 0 bases, and 9 bases separated the two germline ends. The CDR3 totals 14 residues. Per germline, CDR1 SGHRS and CDR2 YFSETQ. DNA for the CDR3: TGCGCCAGCACCTCCGCCTCGAACACCGGGGAGCTGTTTTTT. Amino acid sequence: CASTSASNTGELFF.

This clone was observed a handful of times. The chain carries TRBV5-6 and TRBJ1-5, with D unclear. The ends were cut back, 4 bases at V and 3 bases at J, with 11 bases in the middle. The CDR3 is made up of 14 amino acids. The germline V gene encodes CDR1 SGHDT and CDR2 YYEEEE. The CDR3 region is CASSQGPANQPQHF. Written as DNA, the CDR3 is TGTGCCAGCAGCCAAGGCCCAGCCAATCAGCCCCAGCATTTT.

Details on this clone: Other DNA sequences of this sample code for an identical CDR3. The V gene is TRBV4-2, the J gene TRBJ2-2; 10 bases map to TRBD2. The CDR3 spans 16 residues. J gave up 1 base and V 1 base, and 0 bases lay outside the gene matches. The V gene's germline CDR1 is LGHNA and CDR2 YNFKEQ. CDR3 in amino acids: CASSQGLAGNTGELFF. In nucleotides, the CDR3 is TGTGCCAGCAGCCAAGGACTAGCGGGGAACACCGGGGAGCTGTTTTTT.

V gene TRBV28 combines with J gene TRBJ1-1, with 8 nucleotides matching TRBD1. The CDR3 is made up of 16 amino acids. Germline CDR1 MDHEN, CDR2 SYDVKM. J lost 1 base, V lost 2 bases, and 6 bases had no gene match. The CDR3 region is CASSLRAGGWNTEAFF. The CDR3 nucleotides read TGTGCCAGCAGTTTAAGGGCAGGGGGCTGGAACACTGAAGCTTTCTTT.

V and J are TRBV6-5 and TRBJ2-7, with D possibly TRBD2 on 6 matching bases. The germline V and J ends were trimmed by 7 bases and 4 bases, with 14 bases remaining between them. CDR1 MNHEY and CDR2 SVGAGI come from the germline V gene. The CDR3 is 13 residues long. Here the CDR3 reads CASTGGNSYEQYF. The CDR3 nucleotides read TGTGCCAGCACCGGGGGTAATTCGTACGAGCAGTACTTC.

The rearrangement joins TRBV27 to TRBJ1-2; TRBD1 matches at 7 bases. CDR3 length equals 15 residues. Germline assignment: CDR1 MNHEY and CDR2 SMNVEV (reference sequence). After removal of 2 bases from V and 4 bases from J, the junction contained 7 bases not matched to a gene. Written as DNA, the CDR3 is TGTGCCAGCAGTTTAGCGGGACAGAGAGTCTATGGCTACACCTTC. As protein: CASSLAGQRVYGYTF.

V usage is TRBV30 and J usage is TRBJ2-5; D is perhaps TRBD2 (5 bases). The closer fit of TRBJ2-7 to the DNA end suggests the J call may be wrong. This CDR3 has 12 residues. Germline V lookup: CDR1 GTSNPN, CDR2 SVGIG (reference sequence). The CDR3 region has the DNA TGTGCCTGGACGGCGGGTTCCTACGAGCAGTACTTC. Residues: CAWTAGSYEQYF.

This clone was seen only once. This chain connects TRBV18 to TRBJ2-7, with no clear D. Germline loops: CDR1 KGHSH, CDR2 LQKENI. The ends were cut back, 6 bases at V and 6 bases at J, with 18 bases in the middle. CDR3 length: 14 residues. DNA of the CDR3: TGTGCCAGCTCCTCCGTGGGGTTCGGCGGCGAGCAGTACTTC. Residues: CASSSVGFGGEQYF.

V and J are TRBV27 and TRBJ2-3; 9 nucleotides agree with TRBD2. V lost 7 bases and J lost 3; bases outside the gene matches: 8. Germline lookup yields CDR1 MNHEY and CDR2 SMNVEV (reference sequence). The CDR3 totals 15 residues. The CDR3 sequence: CASKMGLAGTDTQYF. The DNA for the CDR3 is TGTGCCAGCAAAATGGGGCTAGCGGGAACAGATACGCAGTATTTT.

The V gene is TRBV6-5, the J gene TRBJ2-3; 13 nucleotides align to TRBD2. V lost 6 bases and J lost 5; bases outside the gene matches: 5. The CDR3 runs to 15 residues. CDR1 MNHEY and CDR2 SVGAGI come from the germline V gene. CDR3 amino acids: CASRGTSGKVDTQYF. For the CDR3, the DNA is TGTGCCAGCAGGGGGACTAGCGGGAAGGTAGATACGCAGTATTTT.

This clone has ten or more counts. The rearrangement links TRBV6-5 to TRBJ2-7; D possibly corresponds to TRBD2 (6 bases). V lost 7 bases and J 3 bases, leaving 16 bases between the germline ends. Germline V lookup: CDR1 MNHEY, CDR2 SVGAGI. The CDR3 has 14 residues. The CDR3 spells CASTRPGGNYEQYF. CDR3 in DNA: TGTGCCAGCACTCGACCCGGGGGTAACTACGAGCAGTACTTC.

The chain joins TRBV5-4 to TRBJ2-2; TRBD1 might be the D (5 bases). CDR1 is SGHNT, CDR2 YYREEE, per germline (reference sequence). The CDR3 has 13 residues. Deletions cut 4 bases from V and 4 bases from J, with 8 bases between. In DNA form, the CDR3 reads TGTGCCAGCAGCGGAAGGGGCACCGGGGAGCTGTTTTTT. This translates into CASSGRGTGELFF.

The V gene is TRBV7-8, the J gene TRBJ2-2; tentative D call: TRBD2 (6 bases). Germline CDR1 SGHVS, CDR2 FQNEAQ. Trimming took off 0 bases at V and 6 bases at J, with 11 bases between the two ends. CDR3 length: 15 amino acids. DNA of the CDR3: TGTGCCAGCAGCTTAGCGGGAGGCCTAGCCGGGGAGCTGTTTTTT. This gives the protein CASSLAGGLAGELFF.

This chain's CDR3 is CASRLPGTGVNEQFF. Here the CDR3 DNA reads TGCGCCAGCCGCCTCCCCGGGACAGGGGTCAATGAGCAGTTCTTC. The genes are TRBV5-1 and TRBJ2-1; the match to TRBD1 covers 10 bases. This CDR3 is built from 15 residues. The germline gives CDR1 SGHRS, CDR2 YFSETQ. V shed 7 bases, J shed 6 bases, and the junction held 10 bases outside the gene matches. Full variable domain (remainder filled in from reference TRBV5-1 and TRBJ2-1): KAGVTQTPRYLIKTRGQQVTLSCSPISGHRSVSWYQQTPGQGLQFLFEYFSETQRNKGNFPGRFSGRQFSNSRSEMNVSTLELGDSALYLCASRLPGTGVNEQFFGPGTRLTVL.

Points on this clone: A much larger clone differs from this one at a single base, so this may be a read error. Within the sample, other DNA sequences also encode this same CDR3. The rearrangement joins TRBV7-9 to TRBJ1-1, with a weak D call TRBD1 (6 bases). V lost 1 base and J 4 bases, leaving 7 bases between the germline ends. Germline-derived CDR1 and CDR2 are SEHNR and FQNEAQ (reference sequence). This CDR3 has 13 residues. The DNA of the CDR3 is TGTGCCAGCAGCTTAGAGGGGGGCACTGAAGCTTTCTTT. Its protein is CASSLEGGTEAFF.

The rearrangement links TRBV7-3 to TRBJ1-1; TRBD1 matches 7 bases. The junction had 10 bases not matched to a gene; V was cut back by 6 bases and J by 0 bases. The CDR3 consists of 16 residues. CDR1 SGHTA and CDR2 FQGTGA come from the germline V gene. The CDR3, as DNA: TGTGCCAGCAGAAAAGGGGGGACAGCAATGAACACTGAAGCTTTCTTT. Protein sequence: CASRKGGTAMNTEAFF.

This chain connects TRBV28 to TRBJ2-3, with D possibly matching TRBD2 (6 bases). V dropped 4 bases and J dropped 3 bases, with 8 bases sitting between them. The germline gives CDR1 MDHEN, CDR2 SYDVKM. This CDR3 has 13 residues. This CDR3 reads CASSYGSTDTQYF. The DNA for the CDR3 is TGTGCCAGCAGTTACGGGAGTACAGATACGCAGTATTTT. The complete variable domain, with remaining parts taken from reference TRBV28 and TRBJ2-3, reads DVKVTQSSRYLVKRTGEKVFLECVQDMDHENMFWYRQDPGLGLRLIYFSYDVKMKEKGDIPEGYSVSREKKERFSLILESASTNQTSMYLCASSYGSTDTQYFGPGTRLTVL.

This chain joins TRBV28 and TRBJ1-1; possibly TRBD1 for D (5 bases). This CDR3 comprises 17 residues. The germline V gene has CDR1 MDHEN and CDR2 SYDVKM. V was pared by 2 bases and J by 1 base, with 17 bases between. CDR3 sequence reads: CASSLNPGRGRNTEAFF. The CDR3 DNA follows: TGTGCCAGCAGTTTAAACCCAGGGAGGGGAAGGAACACTGAAGCTTTCTTT. The variable domain in full, completed from reference TRBV28 and TRBJ1-1, reads DVKVTQSSRYLVKRTGEKVFLECVQDMDHENMFWYRQDPGLGLRLIYFSYDVKMKEKGDIPEGYSVSREKKERFSLILESASTNQTSMYLCASSLNPGRGRNTEAFFGQGTRLTVV.

This chain joins TRBV29-1 and TRBJ2-1; 7 bases are shared with TRBD2. The trim removed 4 bases at V and 14 bases at J, leaving 20 bases unmatched. This CDR3 contains 15 residues. The germline V gene has CDR1 SQVTM and CDR2 ANQGSEA. In DNA form, the CDR3 reads TGCAGCGTTGGAATTCCCCGGGGGGAAGGGTGGAAAAAGTTCTTC. It specifies CSVGIPRGEGWKKFF.

In its sample, this clone was seen once. The V and J genes are TRBV30 and TRBJ2-5; D might be TRBD1 or TRBD2, each matching 5 bases. The end of the DNA fits TRBJ2-7 better, so the J call may be wrong. The CDR3 is made up of 14 amino acids. Germline V gene lookup returns CDR1 GTSNPN and CDR2 SVGIG (reference sequence). This CDR3 is CAWSVGTQGDEQYF. The CDR3 DNA reads as TGTGCCTGGAGTGTAGGGACCCAGGGAGACGAGCAGTACTTC.

The chain uses TRBV7-9 and TRBJ2-2; 7 nucleotides align to TRBD2. Germline CDR1 reads SEHNR; CDR2 reads FQNEAQ (reference sequence). Trimming at V came to 4 bases and at J to 8 bases, leaving 7 bases not matched to a gene. CDR3 length: 14 residues. The CDR3 here is CASSSSGVWGELFF. The CDR3 DNA reads TGTGCCAGCAGCTCTAGCGGTGTATGGGGGGAGCTGTTTTTT.

The chain couples TRBV7-2 to TRBJ2-7, with 11 bases fitting TRBD2. CDR3 size: 16 residues. Per germline, CDR1 SGHTA and CDR2 FQGNSA. V lost 3 bases, J lost 7 bases, and 11 bases stayed unmatched. CDR3 amino acids: CASSFRISGRAGEQYF. In nucleotides, the CDR3 is TGTGCCAGCAGCTTTCGGATTAGCGGGAGGGCGGGAGAGCAGTACTTC.

This clone was found once. V gene TRBV19 combines with J gene TRBJ1-3; D remains ambiguous. Per the germline V gene, CDR1 is LNHDA and CDR2 is SQIVND (reference sequence). This CDR3 contains 12 residues. V was trimmed by 3 bases and J by 9 bases, leaving 9 bases between them. CDR3 sequence reads: CASSMKASTIYF. DNA for the CDR3: TGTGCCAGTAGTATGAAGGCATCCACCATATATTTT. The full variable domain, rest sourced from reference TRBV19 and TRBJ1-3, is DGGITQSPKYLFRKEGQNVTLSCEQNLNHDAMYWYRQDPGQGLRLIYYSQIVNDFQKGDIAEGYSVSREKKESFPLTVTSAQKNPTAFYLCASSMKASTIYFGEGSWLTVV.

The chain carries TRBV5-1 and TRBJ2-3, with D perhaps matching TRBD2 (6 bases). Germline loops: CDR1 SGHRS, CDR2 YFSETQ. CDR3 length equals 15 residues. Between the trimmed V and J ends, which lost 1 base and 0 bases, there was a span of 9 bases. The CDR3 protein is CASSLTSSSTDTQYF. The CDR3 DNA reads as TGCGCCAGCAGCTTGACTAGCAGCAGCACAGATACGCAGTATTTT.

The chain has TRBV5-1 and TRBJ2-3; D remains unclear. The CDR3 covers 13 residues. The V end lost 0 bases, the J end lost 4 bases, and 6 bases lay between the germline ends. Germline CDR1 SGHRS, CDR2 YFSETQ. The CDR3 loop reads CASSLGFSDTQYF. The DNA for the CDR3 is TGCGCCAGCAGCTTGGGGTTTTCAGATACGCAGTATTTT.

J is TRBJ2-7 and V is TRBV5-1; 8 nucleotides align to TRBD1. Trimming cost V 6 bases and J 4 bases; bases outside gene matches: 15. Looked up from germline, CDR1 is SGHRS and CDR2 is YFSETQ. CDR3 length: 16 amino acids. The CDR3: CASNDLRQGLVYEQYF. In nucleotides, the CDR3 is TGCGCCAGCAATGATTTAAGACAGGGGCTGGTATACGAGCAGTACTTC.

The rearrangement joins TRBV5-4 to TRBJ2-7; 7 bases fit TRBD1. J gave up 3 bases and V 0 bases, and 6 bases lay outside the gene matches. The CDR3 is 15 amino acids. Germline-derived CDR1 and CDR2 are SGHNT and YYREEE (reference sequence). CDR3 sequence: CASSLEQGSVYEQYF. In DNA form, the CDR3 reads TGTGCCAGCAGCTTGGAACAGGGGTCAGTCTACGAGCAGTACTTC.

The sample holds one count of this clone. V and J are TRBV6-6 and TRBJ2-3; D not resolved. With 10 bases removed from V and 1 base from J, the gap between germline ends came to 18 bases. The germline gives CDR1 MNHNY, CDR2 SVGAGI (reference sequence). CDR3 size: 15 residues. The CDR3 loop reads CATQGRRRGTDTQYF. CDR3 sequence (DNA): TGTGCCACCCAAGGACGGAGACGAGGCACAGATACGCAGTATTTT.

The rearrangement links TRBV7-8 to TRBJ2-1, with TRBD2 matching 8 bases. The CDR3 loop spans 15 amino acids. From germline, CDR1 is SGHVS and CDR2 FQNEAQ. J lost 6 bases, V lost 5 bases, and 9 bases had no gene match. CDR3 bases: TGTGCCAGCAGCCCGCGGGAGGACTCTGGCAATGAGCAGTTCTTC. This sequence encodes CASSPREDSGNEQFF.

The chain has TRBV28 and TRBJ2-7; the D gene is possibly TRBD2 (5 bases). The germline V gene has CDR1 MDHEN and CDR2 SYDVKM. Trimming removed 6 bases at V and 1 base at J, with 10 bases between. The CDR3 has 13 amino acids. This chain's CDR3 is CASRKDSSYEQYF. In DNA, the CDR3 is TGTGCCAGCAGAAAGGACTCGTCCTACGAGCAGTACTTC. The full variable domain, its missing parts supplied by reference TRBV28 and TRBJ2-7, is DVKVTQSSRYLVKRTGEKVFLECVQDMDHENMFWYRQDPGLGLRLIYFSYDVKMKEKGDIPEGYSVSREKKERFSLILESASTNQTSMYLCASRKDSSYEQYFGPGTRLTVT.